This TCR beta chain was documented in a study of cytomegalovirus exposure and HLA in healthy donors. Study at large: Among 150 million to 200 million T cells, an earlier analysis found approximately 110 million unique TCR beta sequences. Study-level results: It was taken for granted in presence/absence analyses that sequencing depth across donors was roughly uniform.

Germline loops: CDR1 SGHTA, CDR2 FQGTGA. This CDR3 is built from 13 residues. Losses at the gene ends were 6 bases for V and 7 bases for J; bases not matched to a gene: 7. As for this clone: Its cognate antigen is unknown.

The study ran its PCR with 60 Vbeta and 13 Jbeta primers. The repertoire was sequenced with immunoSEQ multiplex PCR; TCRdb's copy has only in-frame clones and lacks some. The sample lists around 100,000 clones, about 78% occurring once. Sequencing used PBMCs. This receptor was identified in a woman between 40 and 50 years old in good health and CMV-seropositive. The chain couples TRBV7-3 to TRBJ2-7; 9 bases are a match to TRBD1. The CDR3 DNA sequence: TGTGCCAGCAGTTTACAGGGGGCGGGGGAGCAGTACTTC. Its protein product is CASSLQGAGEQYF.